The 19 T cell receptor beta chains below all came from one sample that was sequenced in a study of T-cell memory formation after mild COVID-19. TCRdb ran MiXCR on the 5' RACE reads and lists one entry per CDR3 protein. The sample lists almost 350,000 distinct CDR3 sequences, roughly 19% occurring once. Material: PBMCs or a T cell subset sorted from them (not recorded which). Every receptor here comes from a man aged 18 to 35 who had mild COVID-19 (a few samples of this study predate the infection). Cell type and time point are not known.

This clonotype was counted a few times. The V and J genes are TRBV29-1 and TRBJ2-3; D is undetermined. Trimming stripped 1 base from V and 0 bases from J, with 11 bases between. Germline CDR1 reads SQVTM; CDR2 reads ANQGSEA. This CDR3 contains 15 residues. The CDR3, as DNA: TGCAGCGTTGAAGGGTCATGGGTCAGCACAGATACGCAGTATTTT. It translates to CSVEGSWVSTDTQYF.

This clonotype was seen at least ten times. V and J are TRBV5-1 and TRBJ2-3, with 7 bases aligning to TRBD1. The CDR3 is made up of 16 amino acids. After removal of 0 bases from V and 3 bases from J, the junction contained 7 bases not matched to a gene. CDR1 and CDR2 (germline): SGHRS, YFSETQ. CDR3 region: CASSLGVGQPTDTQYF. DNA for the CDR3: TGCGCCAGCAGCTTGGGAGTGGGACAGCCTACAGATACGCAGTATTTT.

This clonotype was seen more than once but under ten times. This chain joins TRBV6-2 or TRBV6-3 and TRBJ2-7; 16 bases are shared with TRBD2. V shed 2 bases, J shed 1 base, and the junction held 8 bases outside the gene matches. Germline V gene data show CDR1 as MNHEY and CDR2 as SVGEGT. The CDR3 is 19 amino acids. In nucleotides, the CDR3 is TGTGCCAGCAGTTACGACGGGACTAGCGGGGGGGCGCCGTCCTACGAGCAGTACGTC. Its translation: CASSYDGTSGGAPSYEQYV.

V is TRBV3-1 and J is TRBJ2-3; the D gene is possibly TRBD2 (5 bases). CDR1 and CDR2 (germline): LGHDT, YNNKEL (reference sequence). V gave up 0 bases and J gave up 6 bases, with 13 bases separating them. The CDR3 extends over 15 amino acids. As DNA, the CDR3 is TGTGCCAGCAGCCAAGAGGGAGTTGGGAGCGATACGCAGTATTTT. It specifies CASSQEGVGSDTQYF.

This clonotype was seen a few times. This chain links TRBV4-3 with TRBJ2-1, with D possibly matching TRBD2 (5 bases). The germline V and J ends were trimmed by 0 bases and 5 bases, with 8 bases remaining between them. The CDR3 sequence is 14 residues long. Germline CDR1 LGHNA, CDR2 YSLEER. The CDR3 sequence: CASSQDGMDNEQFF. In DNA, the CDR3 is TGCGCCAGCAGCCAAGACGGGATGGACAATGAGCAGTTCTTC.

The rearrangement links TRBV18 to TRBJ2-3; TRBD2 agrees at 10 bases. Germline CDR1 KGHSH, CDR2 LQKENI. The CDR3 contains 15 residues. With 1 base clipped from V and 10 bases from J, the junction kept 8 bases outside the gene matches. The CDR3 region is CASSPRELAGASQYF. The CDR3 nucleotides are TGTGCCAGCTCACCACGGGAGCTAGCGGGGGCTTCGCAGTATTTT.

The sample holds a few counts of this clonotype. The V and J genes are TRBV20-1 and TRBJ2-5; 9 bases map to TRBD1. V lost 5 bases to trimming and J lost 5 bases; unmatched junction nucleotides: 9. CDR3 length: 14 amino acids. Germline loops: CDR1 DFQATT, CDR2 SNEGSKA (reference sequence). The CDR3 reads CSAPTGTGRETQYF. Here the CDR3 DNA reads TGCAGTGCTCCCACCGGGACAGGGAGGGAGACCCAGTACTTC.

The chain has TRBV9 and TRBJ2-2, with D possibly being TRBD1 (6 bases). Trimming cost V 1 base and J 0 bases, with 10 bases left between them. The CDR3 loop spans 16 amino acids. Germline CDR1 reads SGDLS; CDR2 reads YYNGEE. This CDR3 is CASSVWTASNTGELFF. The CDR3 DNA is TGTGCCAGCAGCGTATGGACAGCGTCGAACACCGGGGAGCTGTTTTTT.

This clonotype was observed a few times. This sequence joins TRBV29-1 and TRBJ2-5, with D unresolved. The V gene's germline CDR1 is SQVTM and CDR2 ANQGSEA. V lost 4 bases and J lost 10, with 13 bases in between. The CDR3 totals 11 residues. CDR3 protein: CSVAVGPVQYF. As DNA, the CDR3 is TGCAGCGTTGCCGTGGGTCCGGTCCAGTACTTC.

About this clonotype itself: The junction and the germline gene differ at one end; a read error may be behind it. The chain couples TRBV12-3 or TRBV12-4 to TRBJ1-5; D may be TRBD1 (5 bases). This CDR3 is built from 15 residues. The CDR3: CASSFGGFGNQLQHF. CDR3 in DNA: TGTGCCAGCAGTTTCGGGGGTTTCGGCAATCAGCTCCAGCATTTT.

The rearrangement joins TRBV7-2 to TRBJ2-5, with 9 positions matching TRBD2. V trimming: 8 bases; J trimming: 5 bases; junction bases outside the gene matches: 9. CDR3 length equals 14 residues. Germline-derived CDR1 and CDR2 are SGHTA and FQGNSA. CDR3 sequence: CASGEAGGRETQYF. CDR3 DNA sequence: TGTGCCAGCGGTGAAGCGGGGGGCAGGGAGACCCAGTACTTC.

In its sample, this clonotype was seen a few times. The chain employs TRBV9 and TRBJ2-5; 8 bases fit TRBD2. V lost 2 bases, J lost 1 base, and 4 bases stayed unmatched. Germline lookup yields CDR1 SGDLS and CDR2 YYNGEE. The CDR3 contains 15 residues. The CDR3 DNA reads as TGTGCCAGCAGCGTTAGTAGCGGGGTCCAAGAGACCCAGTACTTC. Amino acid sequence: CASSVSSGVQETQYF.

CDR3 region: CASSLPQGHNQPQHF. The CDR3 DNA reads as TGTGCCAGCAGTTTACCGCAGGGGCACAATCAGCCCCAGCATTTT. This chain uses TRBV28 with TRBJ1-5; a weak D match, TRBD1 (6 bases). V gave up 2 bases and J gave up 3 bases, with 11 bases separating them. Germline V gives CDR1 MDHEN, CDR2 SYDVKM. The CDR3 sequence is 15 residues long.

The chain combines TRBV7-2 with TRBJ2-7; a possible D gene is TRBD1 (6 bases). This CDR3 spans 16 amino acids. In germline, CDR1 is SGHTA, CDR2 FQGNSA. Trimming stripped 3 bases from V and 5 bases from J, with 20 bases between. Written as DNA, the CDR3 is TGTGCCAGCAGCTTGGCCGGAGGTGCAGGGGCCCACGAGCAGTACGTC. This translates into CASSLAGGAGAHEQYV.

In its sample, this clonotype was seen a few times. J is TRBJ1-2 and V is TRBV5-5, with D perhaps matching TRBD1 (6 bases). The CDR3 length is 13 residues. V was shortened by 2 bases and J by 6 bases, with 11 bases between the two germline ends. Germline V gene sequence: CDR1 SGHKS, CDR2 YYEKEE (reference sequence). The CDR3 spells CASSFTGSDGYTF. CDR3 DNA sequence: TGTGCCAGCAGCTTCACAGGGTCTGATGGCTACACCTTC.

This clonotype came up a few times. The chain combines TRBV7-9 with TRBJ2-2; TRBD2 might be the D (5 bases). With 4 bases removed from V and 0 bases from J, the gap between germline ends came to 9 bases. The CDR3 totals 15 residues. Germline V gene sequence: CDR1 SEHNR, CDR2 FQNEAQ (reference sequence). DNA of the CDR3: TGTGCCAGCAGCTCCTGGACTGCGAACACCGGGGAGCTGTTTTTT. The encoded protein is CASSSWTANTGELFF.

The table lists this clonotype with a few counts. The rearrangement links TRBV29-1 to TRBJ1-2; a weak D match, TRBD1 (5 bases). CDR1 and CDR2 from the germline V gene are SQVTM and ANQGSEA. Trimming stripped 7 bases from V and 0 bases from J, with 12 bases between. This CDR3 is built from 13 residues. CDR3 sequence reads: CSAHRRANYGYTF. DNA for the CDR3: TGCAGCGCCCACAGGAGGGCTAACTATGGCTACACCTTC.

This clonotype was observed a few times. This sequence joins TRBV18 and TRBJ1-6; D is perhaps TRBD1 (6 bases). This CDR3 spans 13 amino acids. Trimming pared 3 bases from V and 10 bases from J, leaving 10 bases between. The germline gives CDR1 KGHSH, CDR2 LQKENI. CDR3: CASSPEGDSPLHF. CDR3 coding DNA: TGTGCCAGCTCACCGGAGGGGGACTCACCCCTCCACTTT.

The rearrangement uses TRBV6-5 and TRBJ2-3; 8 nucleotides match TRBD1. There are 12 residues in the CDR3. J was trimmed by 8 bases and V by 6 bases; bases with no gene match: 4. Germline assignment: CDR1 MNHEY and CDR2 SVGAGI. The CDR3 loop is CASRPDRGTQYF. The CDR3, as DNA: TGTGCCAGCAGACCCGACAGGGGTACGCAGTATTTT.